This T cell receptor (beta chain) was captured by sequencing in a study of shared clonotypes between healthy human individuals. All donors qualified as healthy HIV-negative adults and had experienced no recent acute infections or vaccinations. Study observations and caveats: Genetic and exposure-history diversity was limited by the few donors. Generation of non-shared clonotypes was less probable than generation of clonotypes shared by all four donors. About 5.2% was the fraction of naive CD4 clonotypes found shared across several donors.

Clones were sequenced by immunoSEQ multiplex PCR, and TCRdb holds only the in-frame ones, with some missing. The sample records millions of clones, more than 90% being singletons. Regarding this clone: The antigen is unknown.

This TCR was sampled from a man aged 18 to 29 in good health. The specimen was naive CD4+ T cells sorted from blood. The subset is: CD45RA+ positively selected.

This chain's CDR3 is CASSQDGGEPNSPLHF. In DNA, the CDR3 is TGTGCCAGCAGCCAAGACGGGGGAGAACCAAATTCACCCCTCCACTTT. V and J are TRBV4-2 and TRBJ1-6; D is possibly TRBD1 (5 bases). CDR3 length equals 16 residues. Germline CDR1 and CDR2: LGHNA and YNFKEQ. The V and J ends lost 0 bases and 7 bases respectively, with 13 bases between them.